This T cell receptor beta chain was recorded in a study of OX40 agonist ivuxolimab in advanced cancers. This clone was counted a few times. The CDR3 covers 14 residues. V was pared by 6 bases and J by 5 bases, with 2 bases of the junction left unmatched. Per the germline V gene, CDR1 is ENHRY and CDR2 is SYGVKD. Only in-frame clones appear in the TCRdb table, and some are missing; sequencing was by immunoSEQ multiplex PCR. The sample contains approximately 77,000 clones, about 85% of which appear only once. The sequencing used CD4+ or CD8+ T cells sorted from blood, collected in a trial of the OX40 agonist ivuxolimab. The sequence was obtained from an adult with an advanced solid tumor such as melanoma, head and neck, liver or kidney cancer. The V and J genes are TRBV10-3 and TRBJ2-1; 12 bases are shared with TRBD2. This CDR3 is CAISRTSGDNEQFF. CDR3 nucleotide sequence: TGTGCCATCAGCCGGACTAGCGGGGACAATGAGCAGTTCTTC.